The T cell receptor (beta chain) under discussion was sequenced for a study of T-cell memory formation after mild COVID-19. The study's findings and limits: Detection of some responders pre-infection suggested pre-existing cross-reactive memory T cells participated.

TCRdb re-called the 5' RACE reads through MiXCR, storing one row per CDR3 protein. The sample contains fewer than 650,000 distinct CDR3 sequences, about 22% of which appear only once. This CDR3 region has 13 residues. Between the trimmed V and J ends, which lost 3 bases and 1 base, there was a span of 7 bases. Germline-derived CDR1 and CDR2 are SGHRS and YFSETQ. Points on this clonotype: Antigen unknown.

This TCR came from an adult woman who had mild COVID-19 (a few samples of this study predate the infection). Cell type and time point are not known. Sequencing used PBMCs or a T cell subset sorted from them (not recorded which). The chain combines TRBV5-1 with TRBJ1-2, with D maybe TRBD1 (5 bases). The CDR3 reads CASSSQDNYGYTF. The CDR3 nucleotides read TGCGCCAGCAGCTCACAGGATAACTATGGCTACACCTTC.